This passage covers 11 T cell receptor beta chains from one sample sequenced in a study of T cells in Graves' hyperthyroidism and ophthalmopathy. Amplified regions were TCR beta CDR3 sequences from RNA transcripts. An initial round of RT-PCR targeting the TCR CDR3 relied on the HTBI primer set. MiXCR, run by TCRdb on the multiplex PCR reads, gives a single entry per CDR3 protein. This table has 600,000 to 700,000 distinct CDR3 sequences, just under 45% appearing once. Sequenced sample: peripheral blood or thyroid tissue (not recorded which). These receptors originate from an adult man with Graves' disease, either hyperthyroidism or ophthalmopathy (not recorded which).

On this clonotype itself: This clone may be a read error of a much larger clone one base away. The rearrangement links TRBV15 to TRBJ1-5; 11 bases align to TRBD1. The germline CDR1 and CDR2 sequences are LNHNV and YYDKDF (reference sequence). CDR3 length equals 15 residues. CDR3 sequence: CTTSRGDRGYQPQHF. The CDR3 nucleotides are TGTACCACCAGCAGGGGGGACAGGGGGTATCAGCCCCAGCATTTT.

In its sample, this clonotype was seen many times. The CDR3: CASSVGTGLETQYF. In DNA form, the CDR3 reads TGTGCCAGCAGCGTAGGTACAGGGCTAGAGACCCAGTACTTC. This chain connects TRBV9 to TRBJ2-5; the D gene is possibly TRBD1 (6 bases). The CDR3 extends over 14 amino acids. V was pared by 0 bases and J by 4 bases, with 10 bases between. CDR1 is SGDLS and CDR2 is YYNGEE in the germline V gene.

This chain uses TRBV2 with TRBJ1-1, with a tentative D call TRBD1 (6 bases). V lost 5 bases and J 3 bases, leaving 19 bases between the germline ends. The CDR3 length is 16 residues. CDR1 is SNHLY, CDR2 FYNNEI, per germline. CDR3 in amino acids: CASSFDTGPGDTEAFF. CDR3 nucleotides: TGTGCCAGCAGTTTCGACACAGGGCCGGGGGACACTGAAGCTTTCTTT.

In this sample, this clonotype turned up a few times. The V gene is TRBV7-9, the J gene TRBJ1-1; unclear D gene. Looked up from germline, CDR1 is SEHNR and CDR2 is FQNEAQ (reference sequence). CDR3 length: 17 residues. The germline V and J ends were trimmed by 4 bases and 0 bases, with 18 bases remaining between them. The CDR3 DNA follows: TGTGCCAGCAGCTCCCTCGGGAACTACTACATGAACACTGAAGCTTTCTTT. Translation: CASSSLGNYYMNTEAFF.

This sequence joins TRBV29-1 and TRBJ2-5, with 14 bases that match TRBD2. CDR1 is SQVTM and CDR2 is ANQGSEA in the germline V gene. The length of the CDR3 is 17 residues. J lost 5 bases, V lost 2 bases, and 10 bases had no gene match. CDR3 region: CSVERTSGRRIGETQYF. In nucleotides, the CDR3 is TGCAGCGTTGAAAGGACTAGCGGGAGGCGAATCGGGGAGACCCAGTACTTC.

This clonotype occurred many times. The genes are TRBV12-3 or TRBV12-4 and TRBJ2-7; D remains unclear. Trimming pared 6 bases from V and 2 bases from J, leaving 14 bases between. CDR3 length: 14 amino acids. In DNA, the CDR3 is TGTGCCAGCAGCCATCCCCCCAGAGCCTACGAGCAGTACTTC. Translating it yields CASSHPPRAYEQYF.

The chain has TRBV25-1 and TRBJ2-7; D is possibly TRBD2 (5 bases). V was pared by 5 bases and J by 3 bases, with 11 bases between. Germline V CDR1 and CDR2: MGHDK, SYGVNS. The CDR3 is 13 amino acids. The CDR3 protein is CASSYGVNYEQYF. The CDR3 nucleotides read TGTGCCAGCAGTTACGGGGTAAACTACGAGCAGTACTTC.

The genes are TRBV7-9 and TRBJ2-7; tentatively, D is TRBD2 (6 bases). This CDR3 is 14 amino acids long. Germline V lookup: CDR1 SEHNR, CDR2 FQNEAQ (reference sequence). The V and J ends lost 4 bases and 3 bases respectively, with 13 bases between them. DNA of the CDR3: TGTGCCAGCAGCTCCGGGACTTCTCGCTACGAGCAGTACTTC. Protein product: CASSSGTSRYEQYF.

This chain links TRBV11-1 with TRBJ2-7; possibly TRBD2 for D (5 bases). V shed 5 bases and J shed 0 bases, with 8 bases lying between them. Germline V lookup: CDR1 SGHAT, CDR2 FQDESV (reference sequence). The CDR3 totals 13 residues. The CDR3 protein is CASSITSSYEQYF. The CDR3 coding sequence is TGTGCCAGCAGCATTACTAGCTCCTACGAGCAGTACTTC.

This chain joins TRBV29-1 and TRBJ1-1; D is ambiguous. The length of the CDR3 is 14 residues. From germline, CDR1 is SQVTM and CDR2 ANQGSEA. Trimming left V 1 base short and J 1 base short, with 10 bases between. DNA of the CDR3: TGCAGCGTTGAAGCGGGGATTGCGAACACTGAAGCTTTCTTT. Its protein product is CSVEAGIANTEAFF.

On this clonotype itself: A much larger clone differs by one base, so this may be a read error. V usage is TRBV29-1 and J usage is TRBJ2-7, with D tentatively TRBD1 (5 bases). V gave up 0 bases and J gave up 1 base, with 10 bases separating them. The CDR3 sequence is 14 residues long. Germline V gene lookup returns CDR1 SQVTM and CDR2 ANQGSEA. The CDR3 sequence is CSVEDRQGSYEQYF. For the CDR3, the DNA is TGCAGCGTTGAAGATCGTCAGGGTTCCTACGAGCAGTACTTC.